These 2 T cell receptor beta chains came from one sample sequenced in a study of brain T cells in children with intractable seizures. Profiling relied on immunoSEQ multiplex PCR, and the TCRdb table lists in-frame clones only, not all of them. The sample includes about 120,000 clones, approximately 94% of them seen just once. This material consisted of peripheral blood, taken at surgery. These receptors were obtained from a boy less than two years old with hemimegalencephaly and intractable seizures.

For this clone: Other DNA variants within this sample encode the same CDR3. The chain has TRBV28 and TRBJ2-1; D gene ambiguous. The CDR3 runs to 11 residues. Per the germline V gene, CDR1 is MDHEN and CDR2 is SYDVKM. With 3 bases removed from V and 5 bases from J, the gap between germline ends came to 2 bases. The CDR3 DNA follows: TGTGCCAGCAGTTTGAACAATGAGCAGTTCTTC. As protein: CASSLNNEQFF.

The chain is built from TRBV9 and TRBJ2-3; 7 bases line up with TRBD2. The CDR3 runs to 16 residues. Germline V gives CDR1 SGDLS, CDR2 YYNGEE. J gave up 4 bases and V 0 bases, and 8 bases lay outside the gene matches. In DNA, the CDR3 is TGTGCCAGCAGCGTAGCTACGGCGGGAGCTGCAGATACGCAGTATTTT. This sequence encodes CASSVATAGAADTQYF.